The rows below give T cell receptor beta chains drawn from one sample of a study of blood T cells in healthy people across ages. TCRdb re-derived calls from the 5' RACE reads in MiXCR, one entry per CDR3 protein. The table records roughly 1,800,000 distinct CDR3 sequences, around half of them present only once. Sequencing input: blood. These receptors originate from a woman aged 40-49 years in good health. The conserved cysteine and the conserved F or W are not part of the CDR3 here. Each record gives: V gene, J gene, CDR3 protein.

v_call: TRBV7-6; j_call: TRBJ2-5; cdr3_aa: ASSLGPSGGALETQY
v_call: TRBV7-8; j_call: TRBJ2-5; cdr3_aa: ASSLEENSQETQY
v_call: TRBV20-1; j_call: TRBJ2-3; cdr3_aa: SDAQGADTQY
v_call: TRBV29-1; j_call: TRBJ2-7; cdr3_aa: SVARSFPPLEQY
v_call: TRBV24-1; j_call: TRBJ2-1; cdr3_aa: ATSDPSGGGNEQF
v_call: TRBV28; j_call: TRBJ1-2; cdr3_aa: ASRGEFYGYT
v_call: TRBV29-1; j_call: TRBJ2-3; cdr3_aa: SVRDLDTQY
v_call: TRBV4-2; j_call: TRBJ2-3; cdr3_aa: ASSPALASADTQY
v_call: TRBV2; j_call: TRBJ1-2; cdr3_aa: ASRDRGIGYGYT
v_call: TRBV5-1; j_call: TRBJ1-1; cdr3_aa: ASSLVWGTEAF
v_call: TRBV18; j_call: TRBJ2-3; cdr3_aa: ASSPPQAGVSTDTQY